The entry below describes one T cell receptor beta chain. Terminally differentiated effector memory CD45RA+ cells were excluded by CCR7 positive selection of CD45RO-negative cells. Sequencing was performed with immunoSEQ multiplex PCR; in TCRdb, only in-frame clones are kept and a portion is missing. Of over 750,000 clones listed, 96% are singletons. This entry belongs to a study of shared clonotypes between healthy human individuals. Sequencing was done on a sample of naive CD8+ T cells sorted from blood. This receptor was identified in a young man in good health.

Here the CDR3 reads CASSFGQANTEAFF. DNA of the CDR3: TGTGCCAGCAGCTTTGGACAGGCGAACACTGAAGCTTTCTTT. The rearrangement uses TRBV9 and TRBJ1-1; 7 bases align to TRBD1. Germline V gene lookup returns CDR1 SGDLS and CDR2 YYNGEE. The CDR3 totals 14 residues. V lost 4 bases to trimming and J lost 1 base; unmatched junction nucleotides: 4.